The 31 T cell receptor beta chains listed next were all sequenced from one sample in a study of persistence of HIV-infected CD4 T cells. Cells were stimulated with overlapping HIV-1 Gag 15-mer peptides. Sorting selected CD4+ T cells upregulating both CD40 ligand and CD69. Sequencing used immunoSEQ version 4 in survey mode. Only in-frame clones appear in the TCRdb table, and some are missing; sequencing was by immunoSEQ multiplex PCR. The data show some 30,000 clones, 70% seen once. For these TCRs, the target antigens are not known. This specimen was CD4+ T cells sorted from PBMCs after roughly 17-hour stimulation, taken from a patient who received antiretroviral therapy. These receptor sequences come from an adult man with HIV who was CMV-seropositive.

The chain links TRBV2 to TRBJ1-6; D unresolved. CDR1 SNHLY and CDR2 FYNNEI come from the germline V gene. The CDR3 spans 15 residues. V lost 6 bases to trimming and J lost 7 bases, with 16 bases between them. CDR3 protein: CASRRLDLGNSPLHF. As DNA, the CDR3 is TGTGCCAGCAGGAGACTGGACCTGGGGAATTCACCCCTCCACTTT.

The V gene is TRBV6-1, the J gene TRBJ2-5; 8 positions match TRBD2. Germline CDR1 and CDR2: MNHNS and SASEGT. This CDR3 has 15 amino acids. V was clipped by 6 bases and J by 0 bases; unmatched bases: 6. The DNA of the CDR3 is TGTGCCAGCAGCCGCGGGGGGTTGTACCAAGAGACCCAGTACTTC. Protein product: CASSRGGLYQETQYF.

This clone was counted between two and nine times. The rearrangement joins TRBV3-1 (or the pseudogene TRBV3-2) to TRBJ1-2; 9 bases align to TRBD1. Germline CDR1 reads LGHDT; CDR2 reads YNNKEL (reference sequence). With V trimmed by 2 bases and J by 2 bases, 3 bases remained unmatched. CDR3 size: 15 residues. In DNA, the CDR3 is TGTGCCAGCAGCCAAAGTGGGACAGGGAACTATGGCTACACCTTC. Residues: CASSQSGTGNYGYTF.

This chain links TRBV6-6 with TRBJ2-7, with 10 bases that match TRBD2. The CDR3 consists of 15 residues. Germline V CDR1 and CDR2: MNHNY, SVGAGI (reference sequence). V gave up 2 bases and J gave up 2 bases; unmatched junction bases: 3. The CDR3, as DNA: TGTGCCAGCAGTTACGCTCTAGCGGGGGCCTACGAGCAGTACTTC. Its translation is CASSYALAGAYEQYF.

This sequence joins TRBV19 and TRBJ1-1; a possible D gene is TRBD1 (5 bases). The CDR3 contains 15 residues. Trimming stripped 1 base from V and 10 bases from J, with 19 bases between. Germline V gene sequence: CDR1 LNHDA, CDR2 SQIVND (reference sequence). This CDR3 reads CASSIGVGGTPRAFF. In nucleotides, the CDR3 is TGTGCCAGTAGTATAGGCGTCGGGGGGACCCCTCGAGCTTTCTTT.

This clone turned up a few times. The chain links TRBV11-3 to TRBJ1-1; D gene unclear. The CDR3 length is 12 residues. V was pared by 6 bases and J by 6 bases, with 11 bases between. Germline V CDR1 and CDR2: SGHNT, YENEEA. CDR3 sequence: CASSAVGSEAFF. CDR3 bases: TGTGCCAGCAGTGCGGTAGGGTCTGAAGCTTTCTTT.

This clone was counted only a few times. The CDR3 coding sequence is TGTGCCAGTAGTATAGTAACACGCCGCAATGAGCAGTTCTTC. Amino acids: CASSIVTRRNEQFF. J is TRBJ2-1 and V is TRBV19; no clear D gene. CDR3 length: 14 residues. Trimming removed 1 base from V and 6 bases from J, with 10 bases in between. CDR1 LNHDA and CDR2 SQIVND come from the germline V gene (reference sequence).

The rearrangement links TRBV18 to TRBJ2-6, with 8 bases that match TRBD2. This CDR3 has 19 residues. Per germline, CDR1 KGHSH and CDR2 LQKENI. Unmatched junction bases numbered 9, after V lost 0 bases and J lost 2 bases. Written as DNA, the CDR3 is TGTGCCAGCTCACCACCGGTGGCGGGGGGCGGTCCTGGGGCCAACGTCCTGACTTTC. This encodes CASSPPVAGGGPGANVLTF.

This chain joins TRBV7-9 and TRBJ1-2; 9 nucleotides match TRBD1. V trimming: 6 bases; J trimming: 2 bases; junction bases outside the gene matches: 7. The CDR3 consists of 15 residues. Germline V gene lookup returns CDR1 SEHNR and CDR2 FQNEAQ (reference sequence). The CDR3 sequence is CASSWTGDLNYGYTF. CDR3 in DNA: TGTGCCAGCAGTTGGACAGGGGACCTCAACTATGGCTACACCTTC.

The J gene is TRBJ2-7, the V gene TRBV6-5; 7 bases are a match to TRBD2. The V and J ends lost 6 bases and 0 bases, in that order; junction bases with no gene match: 8. The CDR3 totals 15 residues. The V gene's germline CDR1 is MNHEY and CDR2 SVGAGI. CDR3: CASSPRAGLSYEQYF. The CDR3, as DNA: TGTGCCAGCAGCCCCAGAGCGGGGCTCTCCTACGAGCAGTACTTC.

V usage is TRBV6-1 and J usage is TRBJ1-6; D unresolved. With 2 bases removed from V and 10 bases from J, the gap between germline ends came to 12 bases. Germline V CDR1 and CDR2: MNHNS, SASEGT. The CDR3 sequence is 14 residues long. CDR3 coding DNA: TGTGCCAGCAGTGAAAGGTCTGCAGCCTCACCCCTCCACTTT. Protein sequence: CASSERSAASPLHF.

This sequence joins TRBV3-1 (or the pseudogene TRBV3-2) and TRBJ2-1; D possibly corresponds to TRBD1 (5 bases). With 3 bases removed from V and 7 bases from J, the gap between germline ends came to 16 bases. This CDR3 spans 15 amino acids. CDR1 is LGHDT, CDR2 YNNKEL, per germline (reference sequence). The CDR3, as DNA: TGTGCCAGCAGCCAGGGAAGGGGTCCTTCAAATGAGCAGTTCTTC. Amino acids: CASSQGRGPSNEQFF.

This chain links TRBV4-1 with TRBJ1-4; D is possibly TRBD1 (5 bases). The CDR3 length is 16 residues. Germline-derived CDR1 and CDR2 are MGHRA and YSYEKL. Trimming stripped 2 bases from V and 8 bases from J, with 18 bases between. The CDR3 region has the DNA TGCGCCAGCAGCCAAAAATGGGGGGGTAGTGGCGAAAAACTGTTTTTT. The encoded protein is CASSQKWGGSGEKLFF.

This clone came up a few times. The chain's CDR3 is CASSGTGVGAFF. In DNA, the CDR3 is TGTGCCAGCAGTGGGACAGGGGTGGGAGCTTTCTTT. J is TRBJ1-1 and V is TRBV2; TRBD1 aligns across 9 bases. The CDR3 covers 12 residues. The ends lost 4 bases at V and 10 bases at J; junction bases unmatched: 4. CDR1 and CDR2 from the germline V gene are SNHLY and FYNNEI.

The chain combines TRBV15 with TRBJ2-6; D could derive from TRBD1 or TRBD2 (6 bases each). Trimming stripped 6 bases from V and 0 bases from J, with 12 bases between. The CDR3 totals 16 residues. Per germline, CDR1 LNHNV and CDR2 YYDKDF (reference sequence). CDR3 sequence: CATRRGVGSGANVLTF. For the CDR3, the DNA is TGTGCCACCAGGAGGGGGGTTGGCTCTGGGGCCAACGTCCTGACTTTC.

This chain connects TRBV6-6 to TRBJ1-6; the D is unclear. The CDR3 totals 12 residues. V lost 7 bases and J 7 bases, leaving 8 bases between the germline ends. Germline-derived CDR1 and CDR2 are MNHNY and SVGAGI (reference sequence). CDR3 coding DNA: TGTGCCAGCAATCCTCCGAATTCACCCCTCCACTTT. It translates to CASNPPNSPLHF.

The V and J genes are TRBV6-6 and TRBJ2-2, with 11 bases aligning to TRBD2. V lost 4 bases and J lost 5; bases outside the gene matches: 3. The CDR3 length is 15 residues. Germline V gene lookup returns CDR1 MNHNY and CDR2 SVGAGI (reference sequence). CDR3 region: CASSLAGGQTGELFF. The CDR3 nucleotides read TGTGCCAGCAGTTTAGCGGGGGGGCAGACCGGGGAGCTGTTTTTT.

This chain connects TRBV4-2 to TRBJ1-5; D not certain. CDR1 and CDR2 (germline): LGHNA, YNFKEQ. This CDR3 is 15 amino acids long. Trimming removed 3 bases from V and 3 bases from J, with 12 bases in between. The CDR3 nucleotides read TGTGCCAGCAGCCAGGAACACAACTACAATCAGCCCCAGCATTTT. It specifies CASSQEHNYNQPQHF.

The V call is TRBV6-5, the J call TRBJ1-6; D not resolved. From germline, CDR1 is MNHEY and CDR2 SVGAGI. The CDR3 sequence is 16 residues long. V was cut by 0 bases and J by 9 bases, with 15 bases left in between. Here the CDR3 reads CASSYSIGSDVSPLHF. The CDR3 DNA reads TGTGCCAGCAGTTACTCGATCGGGTCCGACGTTTCACCCCTCCACTTT.

This clone was counted a few times. The V gene is TRBV6-5, the J gene TRBJ1-2; D may be TRBD1 (5 bases). The CDR3 loop spans 14 amino acids. The V end lost 4 bases, the J end lost 0 bases, and 9 bases lay between the germline ends. The germline gives CDR1 MNHEY, CDR2 SVGAGI. This CDR3 is CASSLGAANYGYTF. The CDR3 DNA reads TGTGCCAGCAGTTTAGGGGCAGCTAACTATGGCTACACCTTC.

This chain links TRBV6-5 with TRBJ1-1; 9 nucleotides line up with TRBD1. Germline CDR1 MNHEY, CDR2 SVGAGI. V dropped 4 bases and J dropped 4; count of bases not matched to a gene: 4. The CDR3 contains 14 residues. In nucleotides, the CDR3 is TGTGCCAGCAGTTCCCAGGACAGGGGCACTGAAGCTTTCTTT. Its protein product is CASSSQDRGTEAFF.

A few counts support this clone. The rearrangement links TRBV2 to TRBJ2-7; 8 positions match TRBD1. CDR1 SNHLY and CDR2 FYNNEI come from the germline V gene. The ends lost 7 bases at V and 4 bases at J; junction bases unmatched: 6. This CDR3 is 13 amino acids long. The CDR3 DNA follows: TGTGCCAGCAAGGAGACAGGGGATTACGAGCAGTACTTC. Its protein is CASKETGDYEQYF.

The V call is TRBV19, the J call TRBJ1-4; D may be TRBD1 (6 bases). The germline gives CDR1 LNHDA, CDR2 SQIVND (reference sequence). The V gene lost 7 bases and the J gene lost 7 bases, with 22 bases spanning the gap. This CDR3 has 16 amino acids. The CDR3: CASNDPGQPGGEKLFF. CDR3 nucleotides: TGTGCCAGTAACGACCCTGGACAGCCCGGAGGTGAAAAACTGTTTTTT.

The V and J genes are TRBV5-4 and TRBJ1-2; tentatively, D is TRBD1 (6 bases). The CDR3 covers 16 residues. V lost 0 bases to trimming and J lost 4 bases, with 16 bases between them. Germline V CDR1 and CDR2: SGHNT, YYREEE (reference sequence). The CDR3 is CASSLAGGQNFYGYTF. The CDR3 bases are TGTGCCAGCAGCTTGGCCGGCGGACAGAACTTCTATGGCTACACCTTC. Full variable domain (rest looked up from reference TRBV5-4 and TRBJ1-2): ETGVTQSPTHLIKTRGQQVTLRCSSQSGHNTVSWYQQALGQGPQFIFQYYREEENGRGNFPPRFSGLQFPNYSSELNVNALELDDSALYLCASSLAGGQNFYGYTFGSGTRLTVV.

The rearrangement joins TRBV4-2 to TRBJ1-1, with D perhaps matching TRBD1 (5 bases). The CDR3 has 17 amino acids. The ends were cut back, 0 bases at V and 6 bases at J, with 20 bases in the middle. Looked up from germline, CDR1 is LGHNA and CDR2 is YNFKEQ. The CDR3 DNA is TGTGCCAGCAGCCAAGATCGGAGGGACCCAACACCTCCTGAAGCTTTCTTT. It yields the protein CASSQDRRDPTPPEAFF.

This chain uses TRBV6-5 with TRBJ1-3; TRBD1 is a possible D gene (5 bases). The germline V gene encodes CDR1 MNHEY and CDR2 SVGAGI. The length of the CDR3 is 14 residues. The V and J ends lost 6 bases and 3 bases respectively, with 12 bases between them. The CDR3: CASRQGRGGNTIYF. For the CDR3, the DNA is TGTGCCAGCAGACAAGGGAGGGGTGGAAACACCATATATTTT.

The chain joins TRBV11-3 to TRBJ2-7, with D maybe TRBD2 (6 bases). Trimming shortened V by 2 bases and J by 2 bases, and 25 bases separated the two germline ends. The CDR3 length is 19 residues. Germline values: CDR1 SGHNT, CDR2 YENEEA. The CDR3 spells CASSLSRKARSGLTYEQYF. The CDR3, as DNA: TGTGCCAGCAGCTTATCCCGAAAGGCGAGAAGCGGGCTAACCTACGAGCAGTACTTC.

The chain recombines TRBV27 with TRBJ2-6; 7 bases align to TRBD1. The ends lost 6 bases at V and 3 bases at J; junction bases unmatched: 5. Per the germline V gene, CDR1 is MNHEY and CDR2 is SMNVEV (reference sequence). The CDR3 is 15 amino acids. The CDR3, as DNA: TGTGCCAGCAGGCCTACAGGGGATGGGGCCAACGTCCTGACTTTC. Its translation: CASRPTGDGANVLTF.

V and J are TRBV24-1 and TRBJ2-1; D not resolved. Germline V CDR1 and CDR2: KGHDR, SFDVKD. This CDR3 comprises 15 residues. Trimming removed 1 base at V and 0 bases at J, with 6 bases between. CDR3 amino acids: CATSDFGGSYNEQFF. CDR3 in DNA: TGTGCCACCAGTGATTTTGGCGGCTCCTACAATGAGCAGTTCTTC.

In this sample, this clone turned up a few times. The CDR3 sequence: CASSQWRSSDTQYF. In DNA form, the CDR3 reads TGTGCCAGCAGCCAATGGAGGTCCTCAGATACGCAGTATTTT. V is TRBV14 and J is TRBJ2-3; D is perhaps TRBD2 (5 bases). The CDR3 has 14 amino acids. The germline V gene has CDR1 SGHDN and CDR2 FVKESK. V was cut by 2 bases and J by 4 bases, with 10 bases left in between.

This clone showed up just a few times. The chain links TRBV5-1 to TRBJ2-3, with D maybe TRBD1 (6 bases). The CDR3 consists of 15 residues. The V end was cut by 5 bases, the J end by 3 bases, with 16 bases between. CDR1 SGHRS and CDR2 YFSETQ come from the germline V gene. The CDR3 is CASRLGARLTDTQYF. The CDR3 DNA is TGCGCCAGCAGACTGGGGGCCCGCCTGACAGATACGCAGTATTTT.